The table lists the clone carrying this T cell receptor beta chain with many counts. Its antigen remains unidentified. Germline CDR1 and CDR2: LGHNA and YNFKEQ. The trim removed 1 base at V and 1 base at J, leaving 2 bases unmatched. CDR3 size: 16 residues. This entry is derived from a study of identical twins. TCRdb analysed the 5' RACE reads with MiXCR anew, one entry per CDR3 protein. The sample consists of 690,000 or so distinct CDR3 sequences, 8.6% of them appearing once. Points from the study as a whole: Within monozygotic twins, out-of-frame TCR alpha sharing was underestimated by the models.

These data also featured in a second study, about yellow fever vaccine responses in identical twins.

The rearrangement links TRBV4-2 to TRBJ2-2; 8 nucleotides align to TRBD2. This TCR came from a woman in her late teens or twenties in good health. The specimen sequenced was PBMCs. CDR3 protein: CASSQVAGGNTGELFF. CDR3 nucleotides: TGTGCCAGCAGCCAAGTCGCGGGGGGGAACACCGGGGAGCTGTTTTTT.